This T cell receptor (beta chain) was sequenced during a study of blood T cell repertoires in COVID-19. Study context: Samples of COVID-19 (acute and convalescent) were obtained from the United States, Italy and Spain. PBMCs, B-cell-depleted T cells, or T cells provided the cDNA or gDNA that made up the material.

How the authors handled the data: How many nucleated cells were present was estimated from reference gene primer amplification. Method: immunoSEQ multiplex PCR; TCRdb's copy keeps in-frame clones and lacks some. For V, J and clone size, that table is used; D and trimming come from the DNA. Of 180,000 or so clones detected, approximately 85% appear once; the ten largest clones hold around 10%. This TCR was recovered from a woman aged 80 or older with acute or convalescent COVID-19. The sequenced sample was peripheral blood.

The CDR3 sequence: CASSLDQAGPQHF. The DNA for the CDR3 is TGTGCCAGCAGCTTAGACCAAGCGGGGCCCCAGCATTTT. The chain combines TRBV7-2 with TRBJ1-5, with D hard to call. The germline gives CDR1 SGHTA, CDR2 FQGNSA. V was trimmed by 1 base and J by 9 bases, leaving 10 bases between them. The CDR3 extends over 13 amino acids. The variable domain in full, completed from reference TRBV7-2 and TRBJ1-5, reads GAGVSQSPSNKVTEKGKDVELRCDPISGHTALYWYRQSLGQGLEFLIYFQGNSAPDKSGLPSDRFSAERTGGSVSTLTIQRTQQEDSAVYLCASSLDQAGPQHFGDGTRLSIL.